The 6 T cell receptor beta chains presented below share a single source sample, sequenced in a study of CD8+CD57+ T cells in acquired aplastic anemia. Genomic DNA was employed as the template in profiling TCR beta VDJ and CDR3. TCRdb fed the reads into MiXCR, producing one record per CDR3 protein. This sample has about 270,000 distinct CDR3 sequences, with about 56% found just once. Sequenced sample: sorted CD4+, CD8+, or CD8+CD57+ T cells (not recorded which) from PBMCs. The receptors were sampled from a human donor with severe aplastic anemia or a healthy control (not recorded which).

This chain joins TRBV7-4 and TRBJ2-1; TRBD1 matches 8 bases. Germline V gene sequence: CDR1 SGHVT, CDR2 SQSDAQ. The J segment lost 5 bases and the V segment lost 7 bases, leaving 7 bases of the junction unmatched. CDR3 length equals 14 residues. The CDR3: CASIPGQVNNEQFF. CDR3 coding DNA: TGTGCCAGCATCCCGGGACAGGTCAACAATGAGCAGTTCTTC.

V and J are TRBV5-1 and TRBJ2-3, with D possibly TRBD1 on 6 matching bases. This CDR3 has 16 residues. V was shortened by 4 bases and J by 4 bases, with 19 bases between the two germline ends. Per germline, CDR1 SGHRS and CDR2 YFSETQ. The CDR3 spells CASSVHRVPSPDTQYF. CDR3 nucleotides: TGCGCCAGCAGCGTCCACAGGGTTCCTTCCCCAGATACGCAGTATTTT.

CDR3 region: CASSLEGPVAGDLVEETQYF. In DNA form, the CDR3 reads TGTGCCAGCAGCTTAGAGGGGCCGGTAGCGGGAGATCTAGTCGAAGAGACCCAGTACTTC. The rearrangement uses TRBV7-2 and TRBJ2-5; TRBD2 matches 9 bases. After removal of 1 base from V and 3 bases from J, the junction contained 18 bases not matched to a gene. The CDR3 is 20 amino acids. In germline, CDR1 is SGHTA, CDR2 FQGNSA.

Turning to this clonotype: A much larger clone sits a single nucleotide away, making a read error possible. The chain is built from TRBV9 and TRBJ1-2, with 7 bases that match TRBD1. Germline CDR1 SGDLS, CDR2 YYNGEE. With V trimmed by 4 bases and J by 4 bases, 7 bases remained unmatched. The CDR3 sequence is 14 residues long. The CDR3 DNA reads as TGTGCCAGCAGCCGGGACAGAGTGGGCTATGGCTACACCTTC. The encoded protein is CASSRDRVGYGYTF.

The chain has TRBV7-3 and TRBJ1-3; a possible D gene is TRBD1 (5 bases). CDR1 SGHTA and CDR2 FQGTGA come from the germline V gene. The CDR3 runs 15 residues. Trimming shortened V by 5 bases and J by 4 bases, and 15 bases separated the two germline ends. The chain's CDR3 is CASSPLHRDGNTIYF. DNA for the CDR3: TGTGCCAGCAGCCCTCTCCACCGGGACGGAAACACCATATATTTT.

V is TRBV18 and J is TRBJ1-1, with D unresolved. Per germline, CDR1 KGHSH and CDR2 LQKENI. This CDR3 has 14 residues. Trimming removed 3 bases from V and 1 base from J, with 9 bases in between. The CDR3 DNA sequence: TGTGCCAGCTCACCGGCAGGACGGAACACTGAAGCTTTCTTT. This encodes CASSPAGRNTEAFF.